This T cell receptor (beta chain) derives from a study of identical twins. In TCRdb, the 5' RACE reads were re-called with MiXCR into one record per CDR3 protein. The sample yields over 200,000 distinct CDR3 sequences, 6.5% seen once. Germline V lookup: CDR1 LGHDT, CDR2 YNNKEL (reference sequence). V dropped 2 bases and J dropped 6 bases, with 9 bases sitting between them. The CDR3 length is 13 residues. This clonotype was seen a few times. These data were also filed under a second study, of T cells expressing NK-cell markers. As that report states: Dominance of the CD3+CD56-NKG2C+ fraction by these clonotypes also held in a few donors.

The sequence came from a woman younger than 30 in good health. The chain carries TRBV3-1 and TRBJ2-3; D possibly corresponds to TRBD2 (5 bases). Sequencing was done on a sample of CD8+ T cells sorted from blood. The CDR3 sequence: CASSQFTGDTQYF. In DNA form, the CDR3 reads TGTGCCAGCAGCCAATTTACGGGGGATACGCAGTATTTT.